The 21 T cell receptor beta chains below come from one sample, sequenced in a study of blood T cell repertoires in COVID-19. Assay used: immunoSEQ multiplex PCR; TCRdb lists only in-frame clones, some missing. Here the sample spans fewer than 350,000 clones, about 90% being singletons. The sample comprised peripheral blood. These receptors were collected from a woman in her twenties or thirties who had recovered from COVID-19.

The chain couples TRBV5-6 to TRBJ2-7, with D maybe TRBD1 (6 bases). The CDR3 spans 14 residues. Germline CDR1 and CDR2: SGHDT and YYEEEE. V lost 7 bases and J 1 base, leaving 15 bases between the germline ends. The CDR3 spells CASGGQLGSYEQYF. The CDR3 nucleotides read TGTGCCAGCGGAGGACAGTTAGGATCCTACGAGCAGTACTTC.

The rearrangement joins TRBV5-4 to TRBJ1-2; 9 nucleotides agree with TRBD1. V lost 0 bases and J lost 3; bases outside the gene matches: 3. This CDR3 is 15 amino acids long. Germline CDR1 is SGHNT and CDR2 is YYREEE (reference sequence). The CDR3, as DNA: TGTGCCAGCAGCTTGGGGACAGGGGAGCACTATGGCTACACCTTC. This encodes CASSLGTGEHYGYTF.

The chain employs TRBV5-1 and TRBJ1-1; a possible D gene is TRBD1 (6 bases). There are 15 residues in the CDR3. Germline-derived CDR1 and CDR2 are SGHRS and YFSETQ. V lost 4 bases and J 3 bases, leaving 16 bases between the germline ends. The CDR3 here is CASSPRGQYHTEAFF. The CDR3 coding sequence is TGCGCCAGCAGCCCTAGAGGACAGTATCACACTGAAGCTTTCTTT.

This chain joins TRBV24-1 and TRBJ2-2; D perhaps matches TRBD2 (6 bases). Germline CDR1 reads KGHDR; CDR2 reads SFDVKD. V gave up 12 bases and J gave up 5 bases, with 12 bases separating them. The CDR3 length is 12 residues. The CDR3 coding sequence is TGTGCCGCTGGGGGGTTAACCGGGGAGCTGTTTTTT. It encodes CAAGGLTGELFF.

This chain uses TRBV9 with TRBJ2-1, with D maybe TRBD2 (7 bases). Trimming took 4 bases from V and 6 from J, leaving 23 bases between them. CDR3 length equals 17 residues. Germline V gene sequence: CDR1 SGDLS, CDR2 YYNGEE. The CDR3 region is CASSLEGGGPISNEQFF. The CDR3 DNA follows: TGTGCCAGCAGCTTAGAGGGGGGAGGGCCTATAAGCAATGAGCAGTTCTTC. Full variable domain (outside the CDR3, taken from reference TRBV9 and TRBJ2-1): DSGVTQTPKHLITATGQRVTLRCSPRSGDLSVYWYQQSLDQGLQFLIQYYNGEERAKGNILERFSAQQFPDLHSELNLSSLELGDSALYFCASSLEGGGPISNEQFFGPGTRLTVL.

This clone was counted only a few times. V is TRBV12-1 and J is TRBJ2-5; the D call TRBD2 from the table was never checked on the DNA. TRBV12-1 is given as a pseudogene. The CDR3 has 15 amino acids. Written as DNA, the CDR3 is TGTGCCAGCAGCTTTGGGACTAGCAGCCAAGAGACCCAGTACTTC. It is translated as CASSFGTSSQETQYF.

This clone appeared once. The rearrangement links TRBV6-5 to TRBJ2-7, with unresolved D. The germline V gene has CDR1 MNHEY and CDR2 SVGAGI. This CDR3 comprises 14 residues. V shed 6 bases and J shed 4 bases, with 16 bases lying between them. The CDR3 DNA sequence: TGTGCCAGCAGCGGTACAGAAGGTCTATACGAGCAGTACTTC. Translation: CASSGTEGLYEQYF.

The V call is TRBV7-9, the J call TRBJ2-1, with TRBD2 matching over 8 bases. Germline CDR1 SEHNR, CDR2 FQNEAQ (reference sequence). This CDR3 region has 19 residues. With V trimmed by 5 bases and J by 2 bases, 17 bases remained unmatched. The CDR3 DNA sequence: TGTGCCAGCAGCCCCACCACGGGGGGGAGGGCCTATCCCTACAATGAGCAGTTCTTC. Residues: CASSPTTGGRAYPYNEQFF.

The CDR3 loop reads CASTRQGVTDTQYF. CDR3 DNA: TGTGCCAGCACCCGACAGGGTGTCACAGATACGCAGTATTTT. The chain uses TRBV6-5 and TRBJ2-3, with 7 bases identical to TRBD1. The germline V gene encodes CDR1 MNHEY and CDR2 SVGAGI. V gave up 7 bases and J gave up 2 bases; unmatched junction bases: 6. CDR3 length: 14 amino acids.

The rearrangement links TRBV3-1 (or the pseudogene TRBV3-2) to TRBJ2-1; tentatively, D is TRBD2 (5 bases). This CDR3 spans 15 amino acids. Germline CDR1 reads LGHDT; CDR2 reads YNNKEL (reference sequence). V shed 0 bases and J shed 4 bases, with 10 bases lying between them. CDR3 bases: TGTGCCAGCAGCCAAGATCGGGGTAGATACAATGAGCAGTTCTTC. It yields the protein CASSQDRGRYNEQFF.

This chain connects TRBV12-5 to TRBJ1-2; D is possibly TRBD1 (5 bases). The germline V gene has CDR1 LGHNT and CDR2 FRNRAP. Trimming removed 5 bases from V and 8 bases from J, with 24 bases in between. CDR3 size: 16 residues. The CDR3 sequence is CASGQIDSTKNFGYTF. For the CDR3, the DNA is TGTGCTAGTGGTCAGATTGACAGCACCAAAAACTTCGGCTACACCTTC.

For the CDR3, the DNA is TGTGCCAGCAGTGAGGCACAGCAGAACACTGAAGCTTTCTTT. Amino acid sequence: CASSEAQQNTEAFF. The chain recombines TRBV2 with TRBJ1-1; no firm D call. CDR1 and CDR2 from the germline V gene are SNHLY and FYNNEI. CDR3 length equals 14 residues. V lost 3 bases and J lost 1, with 9 bases in between.

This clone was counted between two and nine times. The CDR3 DNA is TGTGCCAGCAGTCCCTGGCAGGGCGAGGGCTACACCTTC. Translating gives CASSPWQGEGYTF. The V and J genes are TRBV28 and TRBJ1-2; D possibly corresponds to TRBD1 (5 bases). The CDR3 loop spans 13 amino acids. Trimming left V 5 bases short and J 8 bases short, with 15 bases between. Germline V CDR1 and CDR2: MDHEN, SYDVKM.

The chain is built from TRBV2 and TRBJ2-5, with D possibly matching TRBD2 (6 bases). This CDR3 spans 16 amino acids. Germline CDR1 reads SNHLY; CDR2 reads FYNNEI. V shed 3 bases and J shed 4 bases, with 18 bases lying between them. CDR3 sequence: CASSDTGGAALETQYF. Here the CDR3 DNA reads TGTGCCAGCAGTGATACCGGGGGTGCGGCTTTAGAGACCCAGTACTTC.

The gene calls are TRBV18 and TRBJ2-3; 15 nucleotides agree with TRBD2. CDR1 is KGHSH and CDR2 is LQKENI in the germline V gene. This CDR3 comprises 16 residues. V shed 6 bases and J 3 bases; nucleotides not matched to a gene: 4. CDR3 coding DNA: TGTGCCAGCTCCGGACTAGCGGGAGGGCCTACAGATACGCAGTATTTT. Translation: CASSGLAGGPTDTQYF.

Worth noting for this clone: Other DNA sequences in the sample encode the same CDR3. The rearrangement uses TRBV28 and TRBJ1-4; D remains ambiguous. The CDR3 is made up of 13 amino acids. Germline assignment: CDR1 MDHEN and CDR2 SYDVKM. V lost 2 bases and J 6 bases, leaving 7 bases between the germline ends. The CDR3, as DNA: TGTGCCAGCAGTTTAGGCCAGGATGAAAAACTGTTTTTT. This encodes CASSLGQDEKLFF.

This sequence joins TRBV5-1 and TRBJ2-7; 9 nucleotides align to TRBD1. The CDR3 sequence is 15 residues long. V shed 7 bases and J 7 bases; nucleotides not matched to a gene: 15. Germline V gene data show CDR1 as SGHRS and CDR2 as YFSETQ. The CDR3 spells CASSLTGTGNREQYF. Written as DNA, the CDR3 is TGCGCCAGCTCCCTTACCGGGACAGGGAATAGGGAGCAGTACTTC.

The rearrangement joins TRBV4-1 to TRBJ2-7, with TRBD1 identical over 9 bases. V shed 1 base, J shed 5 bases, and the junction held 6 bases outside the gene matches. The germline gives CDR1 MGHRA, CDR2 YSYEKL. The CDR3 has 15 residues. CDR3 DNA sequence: TGCGCCAGCAGCCAAGGGTATGGGACAGGGAACGAGCAGTACTTC. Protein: CASSQGYGTGNEQYF.

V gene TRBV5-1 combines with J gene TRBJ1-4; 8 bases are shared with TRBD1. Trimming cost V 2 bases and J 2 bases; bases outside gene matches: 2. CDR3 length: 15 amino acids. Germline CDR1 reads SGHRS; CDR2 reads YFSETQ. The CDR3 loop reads CASSFRTGTNEKLFF. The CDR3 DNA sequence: TGCGCCAGCAGCTTTCGGACAGGGACTAATGAAAAACTGTTTTTT.

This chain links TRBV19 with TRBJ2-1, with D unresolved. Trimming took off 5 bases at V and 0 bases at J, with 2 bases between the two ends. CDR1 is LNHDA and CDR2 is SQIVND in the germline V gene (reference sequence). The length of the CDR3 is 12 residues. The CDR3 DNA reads TGTGCCAGTAGTCACTCCTACAATGAGCAGTTCTTC. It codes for CASSHSYNEQFF.

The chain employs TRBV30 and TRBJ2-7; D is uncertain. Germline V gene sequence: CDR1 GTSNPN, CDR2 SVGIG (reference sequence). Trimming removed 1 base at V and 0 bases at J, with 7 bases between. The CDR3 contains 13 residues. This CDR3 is CAWSGSFSYEQYF. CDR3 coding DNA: TGTGCCTGGAGTGGGAGTTTCTCCTACGAGCAGTACTTC.